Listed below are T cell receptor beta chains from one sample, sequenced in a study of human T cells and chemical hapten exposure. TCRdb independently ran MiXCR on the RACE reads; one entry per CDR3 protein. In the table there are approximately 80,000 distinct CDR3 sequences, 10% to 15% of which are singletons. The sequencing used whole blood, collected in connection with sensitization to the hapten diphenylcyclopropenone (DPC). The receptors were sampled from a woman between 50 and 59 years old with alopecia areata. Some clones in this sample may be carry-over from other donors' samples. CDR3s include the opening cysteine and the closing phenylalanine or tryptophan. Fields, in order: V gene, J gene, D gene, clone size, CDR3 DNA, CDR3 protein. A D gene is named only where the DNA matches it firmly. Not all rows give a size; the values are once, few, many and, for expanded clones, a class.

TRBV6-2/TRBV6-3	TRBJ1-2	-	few	TGTGCCAGCAGTTACTCGCCAGCTAACTATGGCTACACCTTC	CASSYSPANYGYTF
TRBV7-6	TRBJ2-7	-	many	TGTGCCAGCAGCTTCCTTAGCGGTCCAGCAAACTCCTACGAGCAGTACTTC	CASSFLSGPANSYEQYF
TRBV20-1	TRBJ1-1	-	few	TGCAGTGTCGCCGGGAATAACGCTGAAGCTTTCTTT	CSVAGNNAEAFF
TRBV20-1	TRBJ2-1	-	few	TGCAGTGCTTTGAACCCACGGGGTGACAATGAGCAGTTCTTC	CSALNPRGDNEQFF
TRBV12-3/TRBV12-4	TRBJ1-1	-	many	TGTGCCAGCAGACCAAGCTCGGGATACGACACTGAAGCTTTCTTT	CASRPSSGYDTEAFF
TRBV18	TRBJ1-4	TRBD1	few	TGTGCCAGCTCCCCGACAGGGACCAATGAAAAACTGTTTTTT	CASSPTGTNEKLFF
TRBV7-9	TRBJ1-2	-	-	TGTGCCAGCAGCTTAGACTATGTTCGGACGGCCAGTAACTATGGCTACACCTTC	CASSLDYVRTASNYGYTF
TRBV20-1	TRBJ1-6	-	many	TGCAGTGCTAGGTCGAACCAGAATTCACCCCTCCACTTT	CSARSNQNSPLHF
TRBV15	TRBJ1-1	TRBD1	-	TGTGCCACCAGCAGGGGACAGGGATGGTTGGTAACTGAAGCTTTCTTT	CATSRGQGWLVTEAFF
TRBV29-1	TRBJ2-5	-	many	TGCAGCGTCGAGGCGGGAGAGACCCAGTACTTC	CSVEAGETQYF
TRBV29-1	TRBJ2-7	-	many	TGCAGCGTTGAAGATAACTTCTCCTACGAGCAGTACTTC	CSVEDNFSYEQYF
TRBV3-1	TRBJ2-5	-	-	TGTGCCAGCAGCCAGGACCAAGAGACCCAGTACTTC	CASSQDQETQYF
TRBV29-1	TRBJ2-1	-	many	TGCAGCGTAGAAGCCCAAAGCTCCTACAATGAGCAGTTCTTC	CSVEAQSSYNEQFF
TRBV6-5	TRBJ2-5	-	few	TGTGCCAGCCGCGGGTTGGGGACCCAGTACTTC	CASRGLGTQYF
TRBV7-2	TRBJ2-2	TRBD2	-	TGTGCCACCTTAGCGGGAGGGAACACCGGGGAGCTGTTTTTT	CATLAGGNTGELFF
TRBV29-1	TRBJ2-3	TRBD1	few	TGCAGCGTTGACTTAGGACAGGGAACAGATACGCAGTATTTT	CSVDLGQGTDTQYF
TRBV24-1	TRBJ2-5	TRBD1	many	TGTGCCACCAGTGATCCCACAGGGGGCGCAGAGACCCAGTACTTC	CATSDPTGGAETQYF
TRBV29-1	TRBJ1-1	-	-	TGCAGCGTCGCTTATTTCAGGAACACTGAAGCTTTCTTT	CSVAYFRNTEAFF
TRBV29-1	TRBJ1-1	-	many	TGCAGCGTCGTTAGCGCCGGGACAGAAGCTTTCTTT	CSVVSAGTEAFF
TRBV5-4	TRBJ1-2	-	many	TGTGCCAGCAGCTTGAAGAGGGAGTCGGACTATGGCTACACCTTC	CASSLKRESDYGYTF
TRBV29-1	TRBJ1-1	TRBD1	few	TGCAGCGTTATGGGGACAGGGGGCACTGAAGCTTTCTTT	CSVMGTGGTEAFF
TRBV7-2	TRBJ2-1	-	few	TGTGCCAGCAGCTTCCAAGTTAATGAGCAGTTCTTC	CASSFQVNEQFF
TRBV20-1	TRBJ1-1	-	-	TGCAGTGCTTCCCGGGGGGGGAACACTGAAGCTTTCTTT	CSASRGGNTEAFF
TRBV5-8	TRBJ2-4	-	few	TGTGCCAGCAGCTTGAAAGTTGGTAGGGACATTCAGTACTTC	CASSLKVGRDIQYF
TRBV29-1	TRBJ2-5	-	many	TGCAGCGTTGAGGGGGAGCGGTACTTC	CSVEGERYF
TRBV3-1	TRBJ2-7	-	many	TGTGCCAGCAGCTCATCCGACTACGAGCAGTACTTC	CASSSSDYEQYF
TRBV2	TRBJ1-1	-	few	TGTGCCAGCAGTGACGGAAGGGGGTGGGCCAGCATGAACACTGAAGCTTTCTTT	CASSDGRGWASMNTEAFF
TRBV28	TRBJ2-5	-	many	TGTGCCAGCAGTTTAGAATCCGGGACTTTTGGTTTAACCCAGTACTTC	CASSLESGTFGLTQYF
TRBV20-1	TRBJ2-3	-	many	TGCAGTGCTAGATTGTCGCCTATCACAGATACGCAGTATTTT	CSARLSPITDTQYF
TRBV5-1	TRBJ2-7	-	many	TGCGCCAGCAGCTTGGCCATCGGGAGCTACGAGCAGTACTTC	CASSLAIGSYEQYF
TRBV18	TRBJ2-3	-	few	TGTGCCAGCTCACCAGGACCAGATACGCAGTATTTT	CASSPGPDTQYF
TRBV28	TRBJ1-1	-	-	TGTGCCAGCAGTTCCTCCCCCACAGGAGAAGCTTTCTTT	CASSSSPTGEAFF
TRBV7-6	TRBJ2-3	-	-	TGTGCCAGCAGCTTAGGCCATCTGGAGAGTGATACGCAGTATTTT	CASSLGHLESDTQYF
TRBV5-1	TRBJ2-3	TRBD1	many	TGCGCCAGCAGCTCACAGGGGGCTGGCACAGATACGCAGTATTTT	CASSSQGAGTDTQYF
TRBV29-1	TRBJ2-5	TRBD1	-	TGCAGCGATAACAGGGGGAGAGAGACCCAGTACTTC	CSDNRGRETQYF
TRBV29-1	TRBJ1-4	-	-	TGCAGCGTTTACCAAACAACTAATGAAAAACTGTTTTTT	CSVYQTTNEKLFF
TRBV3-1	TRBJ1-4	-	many	TGTGCCAGCAGCCAATCCGGGCCGGCGGGACTGTTTTTT	CASSQSGPAGLFF
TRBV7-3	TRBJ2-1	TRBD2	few	TGTGCCAGCAGCTTAAACGCGGGAGCCGGCTACAATGAGCAGTTCTTC	CASSLNAGAGYNEQFF
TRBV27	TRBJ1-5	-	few	TGTGCCAGCAGTTACTCAGGGCCCGATCAGCCCCAGCATTTT	CASSYSGPDQPQHF
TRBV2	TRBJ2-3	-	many	TGTGCCAGCAGTGTTGTAACGACAGATACGCAGTATTTT	CASSVVTTDTQYF
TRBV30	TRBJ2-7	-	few	TGTGCCTGGAGTGGACAGTACGAGCAGTACTTC	CAWSGQYEQYF
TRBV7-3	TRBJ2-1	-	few	TGTGCCAGCAGCTTCGAAGGGGTCCCTACCAATGAGCAGTTCTTC	CASSFEGVPTNEQFF
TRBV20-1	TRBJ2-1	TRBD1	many	TGCAGTGCTAGAGCCCGACCCGGACAGGACGGTGAGCAGTTCTTC	CSARARPGQDGEQFF
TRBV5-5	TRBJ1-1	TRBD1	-	TGTGCCAGCAGGGTAACAGGGGGGGACACTGAAGCTTTCTTT	CASRVTGGDTEAFF
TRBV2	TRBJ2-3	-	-	TGTGCCAGCATGGTTACAGATACGCAGTATTTT	CASMVTDTQYF
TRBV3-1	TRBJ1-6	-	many	TGTGCCAGCAGCCACGGGGATTCACCCCTCCACTTT	CASSHGDSPLHF
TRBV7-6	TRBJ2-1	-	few	TGTGCCAGCAGCCCCGGGACCACCCGGGGAGAGCAGTTCTTC	CASSPGTTRGEQFF
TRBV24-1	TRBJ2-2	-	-	TGTGCCACCAGTGACCCCCGGGTCGACACCGGGGAGCTGTTTTTT	CATSDPRVDTGELFF
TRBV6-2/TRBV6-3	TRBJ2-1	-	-	TGTGCCAGCAGTTACGGCCCGGGAGTGGAGAATGAGCAGTTCTTC	CASSYGPGVENEQFF
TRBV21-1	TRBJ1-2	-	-	TGTGCCAGCAGCAAAGAGGGACAGGATTCTGGCTATGGCTACACCTTC	CASSKEGQDSGYGYTF
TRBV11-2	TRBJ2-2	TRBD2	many	TGTGCCAGCAGCTTGCTAGCGGTTTACACCGGGGAGCTGTTTTTT	CASSLLAVYTGELFF
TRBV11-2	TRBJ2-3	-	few	TGTGCCAGCAGCTTGTTTAGCCCAGTACTTCCAGGCACAGATACGCAGTATTTT	CASSLFSPVLPGTDTQYF
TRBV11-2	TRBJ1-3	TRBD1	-	TGTGCCAGCAGCACGTACAGGGGAGGATCTGGAAACACCATATATTTT	CASSTYRGGSGNTIYF
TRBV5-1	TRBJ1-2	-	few	TGCGCCAGCACATTCACACCTCGCGATGGCTACACCTTC	CASTFTPRDGYTF
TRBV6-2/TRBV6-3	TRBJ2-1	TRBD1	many	TGTGCCAGCAGTTCTCTTACAGGGGGCGTTGGAAGCTACAATGAGCAGTTCTTC	CASSSLTGGVGSYNEQFF
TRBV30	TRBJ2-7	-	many	TGTGCCTGGAGTAAGGCAGGCCATCCCTACGAGCAGTACTTC	CAWSKAGHPYEQYF
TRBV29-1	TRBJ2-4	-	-	TGCAGCGTTGAAGAGCTAGCCAAAAACATTCAGTACTTC	CSVEELAKNIQYF
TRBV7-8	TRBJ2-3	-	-	TGTGCCAGCAGCTTGACAGCGGATACGCAGTATTTT	CASSLTADTQYF